This TCR beta chain was retrieved from a study of cytomegalovirus exposure and HLA in healthy donors (dated by TCRdb to between 2016 and 2019). In the study overall: An earlier analysis of approximately 640 of the donors reported 250 to 350 Gb of sequence data and some 100 million unique TCR beta sequences from about 200 million T cells. Because of strong linkage in the cohort, roughly five DR-DQ haplotypes were treated as single units for association and clustering. An early release covering 550 to 700 HLA-typed donors comprised about 300 gigabases of sequencing data and about 90 million unique TCR sequences. In the later analysis, no new phenotypic data were used to find candidate immune exposures; instead, reliance was placed on TCR beta sequences and their occurrence across donors. HLA typing covered class I and class II loci at four-digit resolution. The study aimed to test whether cataloging public T cell receptors could reveal signatures of past pathogen exposure. A later genetic analysis used genome-wide SNP genotypes for about 65% of the 666 donors, treating that subset as a discovery cohort. Typing coverage differed by locus: A, B, C, DRB1 and DQB1 were typed in roughly 620-640 donors, DQA1 in 500 to 550, DPA1 in some 610, and DPB1 in about 450. Every repertoire in the discovery cohort had been generated on one and the same sequencing platform. Along with the roughly 670-subject first cohort, a separate validation cohort of about 110 different subjects was used. Among around 400 genotyped donors of the cohort, an average of approximately 230,000 unique TCR beta nucleotide sequences were sequenced per donor, 15% to 20% of them non-productive. A later analysis re-examined previously published TCR beta repertoires from more than 600 donors and added high-resolution HLA genotyping to investigate patterns of TCR occurrence. The study combined high-throughput TCR immunosequencing, statistical association of individual TCRs with disease status, and machine learning to predict cytomegalovirus infection status. Donor age, sex, ethnicity and CMV serostatus were compiled together with the repertoire data. Among the approximately 430 genotyped donors, approximately 76% belonged to the genetic ancestry cluster associated with self-reported Caucasian donors. The T cell repertoires of 666 subjects were profiled by immunosequencing and related to cytomegalovirus serostatus. An earlier analysis of approximately 580 of the donors used high-throughput TCR beta sequencing to judge whether each TCR beta V gene segment behaved as functional or pseudogenic. The paper's findings and limits, for the study overall: Because counts were too low, 15 to 20 rarely observed V segments, including chromosome 9 orphons, were excluded from the earlier analysis of roughly 580 of the donors. The authors suggested that the approach could potentially be extended to other disease states and immunological phenotypes. When HLA alleles, especially DR and DQ, strongly co-occurred, attributing TCR associations to individual alleles was difficult. In the study, 150 to 200 TCR beta chains were listed as associated with cytomegalovirus. Three of the identified cytomegalovirus-associated TCR beta chains were confirmed in vitro to be specific for cytomegalovirus antigens. Because the 87-base-pair reads could not distinguish some IMGT-functional V segments, including TRBV6-2 and TRBV6-3, those segments were excluded. A later analysis associated 15,000 to 20,000 TCR beta sequences with specific HLA alleles at a false discovery rate of 0.05. Only TCR beta chains were sequenced in this cohort, and the absence of alpha or paired-chain data limited detectable features. An earlier analysis of around 600 of the donors showed that most TCR beta V segments appeared in productive rearrangements either about 87% or about 30% of the time, which broadly matched IMGT annotations. According to a later genetic analysis, donors in an Asian-associated ancestry cluster had fewer N-insertions in productive TCRs than the approximately 650-donor mean. According to a later analysis, parvovirus B19, influenza, CMV and Epstein-Barr virus appeared linked to several top co-occurrence clusters. A further reported finding was that TCR beta sequences accurately predicted the HLA-A and HLA-B alleles for most subjects in the first cohort. Linkage disequilibrium might explain the correlated functional status among segregating V segments, but an unknown experimental factor could not be excluded. Compared with equally common non-associated chains, HLA-associated TCR beta chains in a later analysis were more clonally expanded and had lower generation probabilities. The presence/absence analyses assumed that sequencing depth was roughly uniform across donors, and that assumption may not be true. A group of highly shared sequence variants was considered likely to be a technical artifact of the sequencing pipeline. HLA typing was unavailable for some donors at each locus, so association tests used only the typed subset. Cytomegalovirus status was reported to be diagnosed by the classifier with high specificity and sensitivity in both the original and validation cohorts. CMV serostatus was the only immune exposure information available for the cohort. Most TCR sequences were seen in very few donors, while some public TCRs were found in many individuals. A later analysis found that most CMV-associated TCR beta chains appeared HLA-restricted, with HLA associations seemingly driven largely by CMV exposure. In a later genetic analysis, a missense DCLRE1C variant was associated with V-gene and J-gene trimming of TCR beta chains, and the association was replicated in an independent cohort. According to a later analysis, TCR association rates differed among HLA loci, with DRB1 alleles showing the most associated TCRs and HLA-C alleles showing the fewest.

The CDR3 holds 16 amino acids from the cysteine to the phenylalanine. The DNA shown is the 48-base CDR3, in frame from base 1. Taken from the germline V gene (reference sequence), the CDR1 and CDR2 loops are SGHNT and YYREEE. V is trimmed back by 0 bases and J by 2 bases, and the junction contains 3 bases that no gene match accounts for. The cohort comprised around 700 healthy bone marrow donors. At the time of sampling, every cohort member was nominally healthy, though immune exposures that went unrecorded were likely present. The donor tested CMV seronegative and was one of the 352 seronegative cohort members. Every donor gave a peripheral blood sample, and the peripheral blood mononuclear cells from that sample were used for TCR beta sequencing. The Qiagen DNeasy Blood Extraction Kit was used to extract genomic DNA from the blood cell samples. For this clone: Which antigen it targets is not known.

The library was built by means of the immunoSEQ multiplex PCR assay. For the multiplex PCR, a mixture combining 60 forward primers for TCR Vbeta segments and 13 reverse primers for TCR Jbeta segments was used. Amplification of the CDR3 region of rearranged TCR beta genes was performed with a multiplex PCR assay on genomic DNA. The Illumina HiSeq System was used to sequence the amplified TCR beta libraries as 87-base-pair reads. Per the original workflow: In a later analysis, 70 million to 95 million unique TCR beta chains were counted across the 650 to 750 repertoires, and approximately 11 million of these chains were shared by at least two donors. A nearest-neighbor algorithm error-corrected the raw reads and collapsed the reads into unique sequences, merging closely related sequences to remove PCR and sequencing errors. CDR3 sequences were aligned to IMGT reference sequences to assign V, D and J gene segments. For a sequence to be retained, at least a six-nucleotide match to both a V gene segment and a J gene segment was required. Rearrangements were classified as productive when the CDR3 lacked stop codons and remained in frame with V and J, and all other rearrangements were classified as non-productive. Following IMGT convention, CDR3 was defined as the stretch from the second conserved V-encoded cysteine to the conserved J-encoded phenylalanine. Sequences without an unambiguous match to a single V gene segment were excluded from the earlier analysis of approximately 600 of the donors. An earlier analysis of a few hundred of the donors called V segments functional above 56.7% productive rearrangements and segregating when the between-donor standard deviation exceeded 5%. A statistical classification framework was developed to diagnose cytomegalovirus status using the catalog of TCR beta chain sequences. V and J gene assignment, in a later analysis, came from comparing TCR nucleotide sequences with IMGT/GENE-DB human TR gene sequences. Using the TCRdist pipeline, a later analysis assigned CDR3 sequences along with most-parsimonious VDJ recombination scenarios. In a later analysis, each TCR beta chain was defined by its CDR3 amino acid sequence together with its V-gene family, and reads lacking a unique V-gene family were excluded. As a way to deal with suspected cross-contamination and a sequencing artifact, a later analysis dropped 500 to 700 nucleotide sequences that were highly shared and had low generation probability. For each public chain, a later analysis derived a clonal expansion index from normalized ranks of inferred template counts within each repertoire. In a later analysis, generation probabilities were computed using a VDJ recombination model fitted to out-of-frame rearrangements, and the results were checked against IGoR. Hypergeometric tests were used in a later analysis to score TCR-TCR, TCR-HLA and TCR-CMV co-occurrence, with a repertoire-size bias correction applied to the TCR pairs. False discovery rates were estimated in a later analysis by permuting HLA or CMV assignments 20 times. A later analysis grouped co-occurring TCRs with DBSCAN, adding TCRdist sequence similarity when clustering within HLA-allele-positive subsets. Repertoires with fewer than 30,000 or more than 120,000 public chains, plus five repertoires with anomalous nucleotide sharing, were excluded from co-occurrence clustering. Not all clones reach the TCRdb copy of this immuneACCESS table, which keeps in-frame sequences only. Checked studies attribute under half of the gap to unresolved V genes and leave the rest unexplained. V, J and clone size were drawn from that table, and D and trimming were deduced from the DNA. The data table for this sample lists tens of thousands of clones. 2% to 2.5% of the sample rests with the top ten.

The sample consisted of PBMCs. The sequence derives from a woman in her thirties or forties in good health and CMV-seronegative. This sequence uses TRBV5-4 and TRBJ1-1; 11 bases in the junction line up with TRBD1. In nucleotides, the sequence is TGTGCCAGCAGCTTGGAGGGACAGGGGGTAAACACTGAAGCTTTCTTT. This gives the protein CASSLEGQGVNTEAFF.